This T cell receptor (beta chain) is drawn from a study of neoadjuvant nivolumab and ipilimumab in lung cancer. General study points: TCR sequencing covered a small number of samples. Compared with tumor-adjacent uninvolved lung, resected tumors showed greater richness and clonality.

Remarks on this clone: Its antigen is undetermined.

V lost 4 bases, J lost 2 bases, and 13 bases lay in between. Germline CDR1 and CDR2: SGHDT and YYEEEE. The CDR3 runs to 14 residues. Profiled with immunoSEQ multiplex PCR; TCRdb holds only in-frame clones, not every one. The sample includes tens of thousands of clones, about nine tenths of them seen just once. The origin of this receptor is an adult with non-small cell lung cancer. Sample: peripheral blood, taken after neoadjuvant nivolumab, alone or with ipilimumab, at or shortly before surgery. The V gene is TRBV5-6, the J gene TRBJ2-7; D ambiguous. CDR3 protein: CASSEDLITYEQYF. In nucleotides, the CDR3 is TGTGCCAGCAGCGAGGACCTGATCACCTACGAGCAGTACTTC. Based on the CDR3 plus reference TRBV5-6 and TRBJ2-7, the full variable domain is DAGVTQSPTHLIKTRGQQVTLRCSPKSGHDTVSWYQQALGQGPQFIFQYYEEEERQRGNFPDRFSGHQFPNYSSELNVNALLLGDSALYLCASSEDLITYEQYFGPGTRLTVT.